The 16 T cell receptor beta chains listed next were all sequenced from one sample in a study of T cell responses to AZD1222 COVID-19 vaccine. Measured with immunoSEQ multiplex PCR; TCRdb has only the in-frame clones, and not every one. The table lists about 180,000 clones, approximately 94% of them singletons, with about 1.5% in the top ten. The material sequenced was peripheral blood, taken 28 days after the second AZD1222 dose. The receptors originated from an adult who received the AZD1222 COVID-19 vaccine.

In this sample, this clone turned up once. The chain employs TRBV16 and TRBJ1-4; no clear D gene. Germline CDR1 and CDR2: KGHSY and FQNENV. The CDR3 consists of 14 residues. Trimming took 0 bases from V and 13 from J, leaving 15 bases between them. CDR3 DNA: TGTGCCAGCAGCCAATCAAGGGAATCCGGAGGACTGTTTTTT. It is translated as CASSQSRESGGLFF.

CDR3 sequence reads: CASSMARVGYEQYF. Written as DNA, the CDR3 is TGTGCCAGTAGTATGGCCAGGGTAGGGTACGAGCAGTACTTC. The V and J genes are TRBV19 and TRBJ2-7; a weak D match, TRBD1 (5 bases). Germline V gene lookup returns CDR1 LNHDA and CDR2 SQIVND (reference sequence). V shed 3 bases and J shed 4 bases, with 13 bases lying between them. The CDR3 is 14 amino acids.

The sample holds one count of this clone. J is TRBJ1-1 and V is TRBV7-8, with no clear D. V was trimmed by 5 bases and J by 1 base, leaving 8 bases between them. Germline-derived CDR1 and CDR2 are SGHVS and FQNEAQ. CDR3 size: 13 residues. CDR3 sequence: CASSPQPNTEAFF. In DNA, the CDR3 is TGTGCCAGCAGCCCGCAGCCGAACACTGAAGCTTTCTTT.

A remark on this clone: Other nucleotide sequences from this sample produce the same CDR3. V usage is TRBV7-9 and J usage is TRBJ1-5, with D uncertain. V lost 5 bases and J 0 bases, leaving 11 bases between the germline ends. CDR3 length: 15 amino acids. Per germline, CDR1 SEHNR and CDR2 FQNEAQ (reference sequence). The CDR3 loop reads CASSLGGYSNQPQHF. CDR3 nucleotides: TGTGCCAGCAGCCTGGGCGGTTATAGCAATCAGCCCCAGCATTTT. Based on the CDR3 plus reference TRBV7-9 and TRBJ1-5, the full variable domain is DTGVSQNPRHKITKRGQNVTFRCDPISEHNRLYWYRQTLGQGPEFLTYFQNEAQLEKSRLLSDRFSAERPKGSFSTLEIQRTEQGDSAMYLCASSLGGYSNQPQHFGDGTRLSIL.

This chain links TRBV11-1 with TRBJ2-1; no clear D. CDR1 and CDR2 from the germline V gene are SGHAT and FQDESV (reference sequence). V lost 5 bases and J lost 6, with 8 bases in between. This CDR3 has 12 amino acids. The CDR3 nucleotides read TGTGCCAGCAGCCTCCATGGCAATGAGCAGTTCTTC. Amino acids: CASSLHGNEQFF.

This chain joins TRBV7-9 and TRBJ1-2; perhaps TRBD1 as D (6 bases). Trimming shortened V by 5 bases and J by 8 bases, and 15 bases separated the two germline ends. There are 13 residues in the CDR3. Germline lookup yields CDR1 SEHNR and CDR2 FQNEAQ (reference sequence). CDR3 sequence: CASSGGGLKGYTF. As DNA, the CDR3 is TGTGCCAGCAGCGGTGGGGGGCTTAAAGGCTACACCTTC. Together with reference TRBV7-9 and TRBJ1-2, the CDR3 gives the full variable domain: DTGVSQNPRHKITKRGQNVTFRCDPISEHNRLYWYRQTLGQGPEFLTYFQNEAQLEKSRLLSDRFSAERPKGSFSTLEIQRTEQGDSAMYLCASSGGGLKGYTFGSGTRLTVV.

The chain has TRBV7-2 and TRBJ2-1, with 10 positions matching TRBD2. V was pared by 5 bases and J by 0 bases, with 1 base of the junction left unmatched. This CDR3 spans 15 amino acids. CDR1 and CDR2 from the germline V gene are SGHTA and FQGNSA. The chain's CDR3 is CASSTSGVSYNEQFF. The CDR3 DNA sequence: TGTGCCAGCAGCACTAGCGGGGTCTCCTACAATGAGCAGTTCTTC.

This chain connects TRBV5-1 to TRBJ1-1, with D possibly being TRBD1 (6 bases). The V and J ends lost 2 bases and 3 bases respectively, with 20 bases between them. Germline CDR1 and CDR2: SGHRS and YFSETQ. This CDR3 spans 17 amino acids. The CDR3 coding sequence is TGCGCCAGCAGCTTCGGGACACTCCCAAGGGGTCACACTGAAGCTTTCTTT. This gives the protein CASSFGTLPRGHTEAFF.

The DNA of the CDR3 is TGTGCCAGCAGTCAGACCGCGTCGGGTGGGACTGAAGCTTTCTTT. This translates into CASSQTASGGTEAFF. The chain carries TRBV7-9 and TRBJ1-1; no definite D call. Germline values: CDR1 SEHNR, CDR2 FQNEAQ (reference sequence). This CDR3 is 15 amino acids long. Trimming took off 6 bases at V and 5 bases at J, with 19 bases between the two ends.

The gene calls are TRBV7-9 and TRBJ2-3; D may be TRBD1 (6 bases). Germline CDR1 is SEHNR and CDR2 is FQNEAQ (reference sequence). The CDR3 is 16 amino acids. Trimming pared 2 bases from V and 2 bases from J, leaving 14 bases between. The CDR3 region has the DNA TGTGCCAGCAGCTTACACAGGGTCTGGAACACAGATACGCAGTATTTT. Protein: CASSLHRVWNTDTQYF.

This chain joins TRBV6-1 and TRBJ2-7; 8 bases line up with TRBD1. This CDR3 has 13 residues. Per the germline V gene, CDR1 is MNHNS and CDR2 is SASEGT. Losses at the gene ends were 2 bases for V and 5 bases for J; bases not matched to a gene: 2. The CDR3 nucleotides read TGTGCCAGCAGTGAATGGGGACAGGACGAGCAGTACTTC. Its translation is CASSEWGQDEQYF.

The V gene is TRBV12-3 or TRBV12-4, the J gene TRBJ2-5; D gene ambiguous. V lost 4 bases, J lost 4 bases, and 10 bases lay in between. This CDR3 is built from 13 residues. CDR3 nucleotide sequence: TGTGCCAGCAGTTGGGGTCGGGCAGAGACCCAGTACTTC. Amino acid sequence: CASSWGRAETQYF.

The chain carries TRBV9 and TRBJ1-3; D unclear. CDR1 is SGDLS, CDR2 YYNGEE, per germline. Trimming removed 4 bases at V and 0 bases at J, with 8 bases between. The CDR3 consists of 14 residues. This CDR3 reads CASSLHYSGNTIYF. The CDR3 DNA sequence: TGTGCCAGCAGCCTCCATTACTCTGGAAACACCATATATTTT.

The chain uses TRBV7-9 and TRBJ2-1; TRBD2 agrees at 10 bases. J gave up 1 base and V 2 bases, and 2 bases lay outside the gene matches. The CDR3 contains 16 residues. Germline CDR1 is SEHNR and CDR2 is FQNEAQ (reference sequence). The CDR3 spells CASSLSSGGSYNEQFF. The CDR3, as DNA: TGTGCCAGCAGCTTAAGTAGCGGGGGGTCCTACAATGAGCAGTTCTTC.

This clone was seen a single time. The chain links TRBV15 to TRBJ2-7; no definite D call. Germline V gene lookup returns CDR1 LNHNV and CDR2 YYDKDF (reference sequence). V lost 0 bases and J lost 0, with 6 bases in between. The CDR3 has 14 amino acids. CDR3 sequence reads: CATSRDRFSYEQYF. For the CDR3, the DNA is TGTGCCACCAGCAGAGACAGGTTCTCCTACGAGCAGTACTTC.

The V call is TRBV19, the J call TRBJ1-5; tentatively, D is TRBD1 (5 bases). Germline assignment: CDR1 LNHDA and CDR2 SQIVND (reference sequence). The CDR3 loop spans 15 amino acids. Between the trimmed V and J ends, which lost 1 base and 3 bases, there was a span of 10 bases. CDR3 coding DNA: TGTGCCAGTAGTATAGGTCAGGGCCCCAATCAGCCCCAGCATTTT. Translating gives CASSIGQGPNQPQHF.